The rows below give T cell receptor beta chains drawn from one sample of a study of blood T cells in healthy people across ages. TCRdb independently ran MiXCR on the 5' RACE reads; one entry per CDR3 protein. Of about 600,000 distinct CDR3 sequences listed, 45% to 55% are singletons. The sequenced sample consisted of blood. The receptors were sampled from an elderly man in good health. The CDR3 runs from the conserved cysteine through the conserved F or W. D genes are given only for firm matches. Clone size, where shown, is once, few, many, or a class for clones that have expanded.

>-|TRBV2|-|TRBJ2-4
CASSETRAALYF
TGTGCCAGCAGTGAAACGCGGGCCGCACTGTACTTC
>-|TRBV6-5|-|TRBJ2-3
CASSRIPRATDTQYF
TGTGCCAGCAGCCGGATCCCCCGGGCCACAGATACGCAGTATTTT
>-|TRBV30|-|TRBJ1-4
CAWSVDSLVEKLFF
TGTGCCTGGAGTGTAGACAGCCTGGTTGAAAAACTGTTTTTT
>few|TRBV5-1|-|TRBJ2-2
CASARDNTGELFF
TGCGCCAGCGCACGGGACAACACCGGGGAGCTGTTTTTT
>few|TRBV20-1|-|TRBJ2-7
CSASADSNYEQYF
TGCAGTGCTAGTGCGGACAGTAACTACGAGCAGTACTTC
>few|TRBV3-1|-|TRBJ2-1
CASSQAGVYNEQFF
TGTGCCAGCAGCCAAGCGGGGGTTTACAATGAGCAGTTCTTC
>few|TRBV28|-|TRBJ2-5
CASLTWAGTQYF
TGTGCCTCGCTGACATGGGCAGGGACCCAGTACTTC
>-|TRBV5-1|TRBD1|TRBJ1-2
CASSLDTGGYGYTF
TGCGCCAGCAGCTTGGATACAGGGGGCTATGGCTACACCTTC
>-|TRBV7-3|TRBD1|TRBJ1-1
CASSRGPQGARTEAFF
TGTGCCAGCAGCCGGGGGCCACAGGGGGCGCGAACTGAAGCTTTCTTT
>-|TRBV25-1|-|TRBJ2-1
CASSPADVPYNEQFF
TGTGCCAGCAGTCCAGCCGATGTCCCCTACAATGAGCAGTTCTTC
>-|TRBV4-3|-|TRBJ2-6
CASSQDLEGAGANVLTF
TGCGCCAGCAGCCAAGATCTAGAGGGTGCTGGGGCCAACGTCCTGACTTTC
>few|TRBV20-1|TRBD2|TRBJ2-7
CSARGHSGSLNEQYF
TGCAGTGCTAGAGGTCACAGCGGGAGTCTTAACGAGCAGTACTTC
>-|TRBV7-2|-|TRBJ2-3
CASSKARDVIGDTQYF
TGTGCCAGCAGCAAAGCCCGGGACGTTATCGGAGATACGCAGTATTTT
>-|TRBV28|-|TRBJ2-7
CASSLSLETNEQYF
TGTGCCAGCAGTTTGAGTTTGGAGACGAACGAGCAGTACTTC
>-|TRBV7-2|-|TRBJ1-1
CASSAGGGQTEAFF
TGTGCCAGCAGCGCGGGCGGGGGGCAGACTGAAGCTTTCTTT
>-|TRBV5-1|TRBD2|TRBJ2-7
CASSTGTSGRSYEQYF
TGCGCCAGCAGCACCGGGACTAGCGGGCGTTCCTACGAGCAGTACTTC
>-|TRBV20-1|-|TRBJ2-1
CSATHATGHYNEQFF
TGCAGTGCTACCCATGCCACGGGACATTACAATGAGCAGTTCTTC
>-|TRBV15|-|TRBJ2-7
CATSRDEVRYGDSYEQYF
TGTGCCACCAGCAGAGACGAGGTCAGGTACGGTGACTCCTACGAGCAGTACTTC
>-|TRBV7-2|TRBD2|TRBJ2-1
CASSLVAWGGGANEQFF
TGTGCCAGCAGCTTAGTAGCTTGGGGCGGGGGGGCCAATGAGCAGTTCTTC
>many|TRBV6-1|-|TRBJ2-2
CASSPGGGELFF
TGTGCCAGCAGCCCCGGGGGAGGGGAGCTGTTTTTT
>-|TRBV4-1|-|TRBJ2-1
CASSQSVWGDEQFF
TGCGCCAGCAGCCAATCCGTTTGGGGGGATGAGCAGTTCTTC
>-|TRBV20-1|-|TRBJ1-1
CSASLKGRRTEAFF
TGCAGTGCTTCGCTGAAGGGGAGGCGGACTGAAGCTTTCTTT
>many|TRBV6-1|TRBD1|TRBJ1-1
CASSRQGFTEAFF
TGTGCCAGCAGTCGACAGGGTTTCACTGAAGCTTTCTTT
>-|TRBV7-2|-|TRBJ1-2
CASNESGTNNYGYTF
TGTGCCAGCAACGAGTCCGGGACAAACAACTATGGCTACACCTTC
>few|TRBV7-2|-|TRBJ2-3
CASSQDQDTQYF
TGTGCCAGCAGCCAGGACCAAGATACGCAGTATTTT
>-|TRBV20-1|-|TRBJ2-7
CSARDGTSYEQYF
TGCAGTGCTAGAGATGGGACATCCTACGAGCAGTACTTC
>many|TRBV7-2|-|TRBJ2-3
CASSLEVTDTQYF
TGTGCCAGCAGCTTAGAGGTTACAGATACGCAGTATTTT
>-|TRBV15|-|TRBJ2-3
CATSRGRNSPDTQYF
TGTGCCACCAGCAGAGGCCGAAATAGTCCAGATACGCAGTATTTT
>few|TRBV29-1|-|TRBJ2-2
CSGHFRGSGELFF
TGCAGCGGACACTTCCGAGGGTCCGGGGAGCTGTTTTTT
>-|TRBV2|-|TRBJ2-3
CASSDGGASTDTQYF
TGTGCCAGCAGTGACGGCGGGGCAAGCACAGATACGCAGTATTTT
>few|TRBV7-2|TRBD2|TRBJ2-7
CASSVTSGRAYEQYF
TGTGCCAGCAGCGTGACTAGCGGGAGAGCCTACGAGCAGTACTTC
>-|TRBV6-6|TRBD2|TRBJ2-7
CASSYRTSTRWGYEQYF
TGTGCCAGCAGTTACCGGACTAGCACACGCTGGGGGTACGAGCAGTACTTC
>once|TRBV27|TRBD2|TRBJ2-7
CASRRSGRAYEQYF
TGTGCCAGCAGGCGTAGCGGGAGGGCCTACGAGCAGTACTTC
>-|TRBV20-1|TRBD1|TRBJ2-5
CSARALQGASETQYF
TGCAGTGCTAGAGCCTTACAGGGGGCCTCAGAGACCCAGTACTTC
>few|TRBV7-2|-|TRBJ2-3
CASSLLAVDTQYF
TGTGCCAGCAGCTTACTCGCGGTAGATACGCAGTATTTT
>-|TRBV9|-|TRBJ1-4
CASSGDRFSEKLFF
TGTGCCAGCAGTGGAGACAGGTTTTCCGAAAAACTGTTTTTT
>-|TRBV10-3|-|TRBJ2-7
CAISGSADSSYEQYF
TGTGCCATCAGTGGGTCGGCAGACAGCTCCTACGAGCAGTACTTC
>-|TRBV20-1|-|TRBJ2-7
CSADRPTEQYF
TGCAGTGCAGATCGGCCGACCGAGCAGTACTTC
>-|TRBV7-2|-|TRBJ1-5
CASSLVTAGNQPQHF
TGTGCCAGCAGCTTAGTTACAGCGGGAAATCAGCCCCAGCATTTT
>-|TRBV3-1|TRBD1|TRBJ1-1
CASRRRDREDTEAFF
TGTGCCAGCAGACGGCGGGACAGGGAGGACACTGAAGCTTTCTTT
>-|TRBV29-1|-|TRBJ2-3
CSVDTSGSTDTQYF
TGCAGCGTTGACACTTCGGGTAGCACAGATACGCAGTATTTT
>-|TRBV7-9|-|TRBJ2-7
CATDGAPPYEQYF
TGTGCAACCGACGGGGCACCCCCCTACGAGCAGTACTTC